This section outlines one T cell receptor (beta chain) sequence together with its context. Its antigen is unidentified. This sample was included in a study of CD8+CD57+ T cells in acquired aplastic anemia. Overall study context: Recorded DNA amounts for sorted CD4+ and CD8+ cells had an average of approximately 3 ug. Where healthy donors were concerned, CD4+ cells averaged roughly 11 million reads. Broader study findings: Patient and control CD8+ Simpson's diversity was not significantly different. The same twenty-nine CD8+ CDR3 sequences occurred in patients and in controls.

Trimming removed 0 bases from V and 3 bases from J; junction bases left unmatched: 4. CDR1 and CDR2 from the germline V gene are LNHNV and YYDKDF (reference sequence). This CDR3 has 15 amino acids. The use of genomic DNA as template underpinned the TCR beta VDJ and CDR3 profiling. TCRdb re-analysed the reads in MiXCR, keeping a single row per CDR3 protein. This table has some 240,000 distinct CDR3 sequences, roughly 35% appearing once. The sample was sorted CD4+, CD8+, or CD8+CD57+ T cells (not recorded which) from PBMCs. The rearrangement links TRBV15 to TRBJ1-1, with 7 bases identical to TRBD1. The clonotype originates from a human donor in good health, serving as a control. The CDR3 loop reads CATSRDRGGHTEAFF. In DNA, the CDR3 is TGTGCCACCAGCAGAGATAGAGGGGGCCACACTGAAGCTTTCTTT.